This TCR beta chain is drawn from a study of identifying expanded T cells in peripheral blood. A remark on this clone: Its antigen is undetermined.

Notes on the study in general: Across healthy donors, higher total template counts meant significantly greater roughly two-week count variance. Differentially abundant clones: approximately 1.3 between replicates, 15 to 17 at roughly 15 days, around 19 at four.

Collection occurred without any documented infections or immune events in donors. This CDR3 is built from 15 residues. Trimming cost V 5 bases and J 1 base; bases outside gene matches: 7. Germline lookup yields CDR1 SGHRS and CDR2 YFSETQ. The assay was immunoSEQ multiplex PCR, and TCRdb's table has in-frame clones only and misses some. The sample lists some 97,000 clones, about 90% occurring once. The receptor was isolated from a person between 18 and 69 years old in good health. This chain connects TRBV5-1 to TRBJ1-1; 8 bases match TRBD1. The sequencing input was blood. CDR3 in DNA: TGCGCCAGCAGACGGAAACAGGGGGAGAACACTGAAGCTTTCTTT. As protein: CASRRKQGENTEAFF.